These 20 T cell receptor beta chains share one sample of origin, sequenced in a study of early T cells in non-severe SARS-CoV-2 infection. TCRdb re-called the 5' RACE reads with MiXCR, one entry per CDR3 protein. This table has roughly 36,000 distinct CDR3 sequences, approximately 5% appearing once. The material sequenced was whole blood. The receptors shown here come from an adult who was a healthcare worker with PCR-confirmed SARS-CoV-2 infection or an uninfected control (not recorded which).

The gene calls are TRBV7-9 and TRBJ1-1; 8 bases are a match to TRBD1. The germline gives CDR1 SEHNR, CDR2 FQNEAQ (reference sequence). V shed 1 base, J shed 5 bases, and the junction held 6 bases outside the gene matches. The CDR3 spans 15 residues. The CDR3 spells CASSLDPGGMTEAFF. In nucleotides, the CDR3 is TGTGCCAGCAGCTTAGATCCAGGGGGCATGACTGAAGCTTTCTTT.

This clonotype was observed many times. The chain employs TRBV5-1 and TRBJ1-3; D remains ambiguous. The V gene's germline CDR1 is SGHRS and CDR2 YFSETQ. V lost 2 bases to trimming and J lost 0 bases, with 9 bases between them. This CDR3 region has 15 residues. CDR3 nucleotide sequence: TGCGCCAGCAGCTTTGGTTCCAGCTCTGGAAACACCATATATTTT. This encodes CASSFGSSSGNTIYF. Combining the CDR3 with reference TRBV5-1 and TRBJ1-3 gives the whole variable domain KAGVTQTPRYLIKTRGQQVTLSCSPISGHRSVSWYQQTPGQGLQFLFEYFSETQRNKGNFPGRFSGRQFSNSRSEMNVSTLELGDSALYLCASSFGSSSGNTIYFGEGSWLTVV.

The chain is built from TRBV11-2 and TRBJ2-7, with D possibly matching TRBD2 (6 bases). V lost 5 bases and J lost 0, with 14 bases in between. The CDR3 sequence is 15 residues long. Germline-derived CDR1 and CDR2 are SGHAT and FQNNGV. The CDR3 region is CASSPGTGFSYEQYF. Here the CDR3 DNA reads TGTGCCAGCAGCCCCGGGACTGGGTTCTCCTACGAGCAGTACTTC.

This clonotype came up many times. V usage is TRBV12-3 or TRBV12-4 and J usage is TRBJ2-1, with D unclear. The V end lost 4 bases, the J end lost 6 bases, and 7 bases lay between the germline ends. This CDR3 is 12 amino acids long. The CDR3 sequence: CASSSFSNEQFF. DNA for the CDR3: TGTGCCAGCAGTTCCTTTTCCAATGAGCAGTTCTTC.

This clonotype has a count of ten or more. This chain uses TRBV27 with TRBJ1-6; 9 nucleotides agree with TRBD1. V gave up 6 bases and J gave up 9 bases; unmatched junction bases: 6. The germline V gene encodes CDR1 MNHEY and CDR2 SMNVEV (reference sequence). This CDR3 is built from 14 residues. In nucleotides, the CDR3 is TGTGCCAGCAGGCGGGACAGGGAAGCTTCACCCCTCCACTTT. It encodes CASRRDREASPLHF.

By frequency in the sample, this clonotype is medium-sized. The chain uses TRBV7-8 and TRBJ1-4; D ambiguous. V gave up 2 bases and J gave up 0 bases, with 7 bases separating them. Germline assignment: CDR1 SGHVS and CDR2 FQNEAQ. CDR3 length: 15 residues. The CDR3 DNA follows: TGTGCCAGCAGCTTATTTTCTGCAACTAATGAAAAACTGTTTTTT. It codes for CASSLFSATNEKLFF.

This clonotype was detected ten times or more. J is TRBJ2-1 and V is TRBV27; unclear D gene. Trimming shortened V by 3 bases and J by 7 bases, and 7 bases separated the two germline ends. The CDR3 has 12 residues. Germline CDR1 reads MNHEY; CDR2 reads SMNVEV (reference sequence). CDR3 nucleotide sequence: TGTGCCAGCAGTTTTTCAGCGAATGAGCAGTTCTTC. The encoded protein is CASSFSANEQFF.

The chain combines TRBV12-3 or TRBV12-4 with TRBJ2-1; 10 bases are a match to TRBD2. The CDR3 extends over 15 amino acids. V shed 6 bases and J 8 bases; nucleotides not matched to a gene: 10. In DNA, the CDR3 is TGTGCCAGCAGCCGGGATAGCGGGGGGAAGGATGAGCAGTTCTTC. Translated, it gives CASSRDSGGKDEQFF.

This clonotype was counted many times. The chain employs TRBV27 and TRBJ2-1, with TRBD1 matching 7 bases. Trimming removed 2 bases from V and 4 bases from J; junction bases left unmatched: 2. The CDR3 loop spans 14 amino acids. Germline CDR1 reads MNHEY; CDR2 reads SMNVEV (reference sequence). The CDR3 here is CASSLGTVYNEQFF. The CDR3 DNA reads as TGTGCCAGCAGTTTAGGGACAGTGTACAATGAGCAGTTCTTC.

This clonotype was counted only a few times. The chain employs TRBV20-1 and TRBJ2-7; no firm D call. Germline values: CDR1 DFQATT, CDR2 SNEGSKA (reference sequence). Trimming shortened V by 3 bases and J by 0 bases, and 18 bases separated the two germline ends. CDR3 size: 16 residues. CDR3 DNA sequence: TGCAGTGCTAGGGGTTCAACAGAAAGAAGCTCCTACGAGCAGTACTTC. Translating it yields CSARGSTERSSYEQYF.

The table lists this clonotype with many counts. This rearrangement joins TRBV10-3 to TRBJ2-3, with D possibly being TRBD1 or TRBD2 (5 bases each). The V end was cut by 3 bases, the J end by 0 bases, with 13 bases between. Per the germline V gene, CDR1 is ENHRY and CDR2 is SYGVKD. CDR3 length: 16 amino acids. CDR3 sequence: CAISEEWGRSTDTQYF. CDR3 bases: TGTGCCATCAGTGAAGAATGGGGACGTAGCACAGATACGCAGTATTTT.

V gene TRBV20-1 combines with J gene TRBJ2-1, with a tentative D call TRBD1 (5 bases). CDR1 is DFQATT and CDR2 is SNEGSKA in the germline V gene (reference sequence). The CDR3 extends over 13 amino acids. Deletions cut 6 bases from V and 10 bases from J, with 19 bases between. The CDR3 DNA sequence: TGCAGTGCCCGGAATGCGGCCCAGGGAGAGCAGTTCTTC. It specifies CSARNAAQGEQFF.

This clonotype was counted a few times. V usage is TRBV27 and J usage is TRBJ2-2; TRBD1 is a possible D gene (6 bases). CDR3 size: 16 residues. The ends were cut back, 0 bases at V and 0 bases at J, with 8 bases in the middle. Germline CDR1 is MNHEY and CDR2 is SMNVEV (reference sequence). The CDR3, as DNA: TGTGCCAGCAGTTTATCTAACAGGGCGAACACCGGGGAGCTGTTTTTT. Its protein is CASSLSNRANTGELFF.

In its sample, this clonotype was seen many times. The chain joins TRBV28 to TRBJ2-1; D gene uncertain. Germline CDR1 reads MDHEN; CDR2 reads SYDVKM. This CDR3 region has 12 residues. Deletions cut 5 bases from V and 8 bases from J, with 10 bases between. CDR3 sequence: CASSTYPDEQFF. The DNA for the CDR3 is TGTGCCAGCAGTACCTACCCCGATGAGCAGTTCTTC.

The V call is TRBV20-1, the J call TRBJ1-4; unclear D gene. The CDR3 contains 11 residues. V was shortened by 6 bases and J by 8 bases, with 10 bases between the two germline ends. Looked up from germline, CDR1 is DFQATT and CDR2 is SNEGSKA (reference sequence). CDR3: CSADRGEKLFF. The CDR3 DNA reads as TGCAGTGCCGACCGAGGGGAAAAACTGTTTTTT.

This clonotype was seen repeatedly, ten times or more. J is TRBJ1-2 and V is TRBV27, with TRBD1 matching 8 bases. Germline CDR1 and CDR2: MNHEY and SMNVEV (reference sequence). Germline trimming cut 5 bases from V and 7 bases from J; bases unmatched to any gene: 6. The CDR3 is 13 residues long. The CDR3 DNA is TGTGCCAGCAGTCCAGGGGGCGCGGTTGGCTACACCTTC. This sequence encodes CASSPGGAVGYTF.

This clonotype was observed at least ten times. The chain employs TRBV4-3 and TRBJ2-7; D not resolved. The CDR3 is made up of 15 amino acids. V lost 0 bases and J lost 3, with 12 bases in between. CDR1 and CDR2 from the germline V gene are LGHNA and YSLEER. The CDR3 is CASSQDPGSFYEQYF. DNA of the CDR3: TGCGCCAGCAGCCAAGATCCGGGCAGCTTCTACGAGCAGTACTTC.

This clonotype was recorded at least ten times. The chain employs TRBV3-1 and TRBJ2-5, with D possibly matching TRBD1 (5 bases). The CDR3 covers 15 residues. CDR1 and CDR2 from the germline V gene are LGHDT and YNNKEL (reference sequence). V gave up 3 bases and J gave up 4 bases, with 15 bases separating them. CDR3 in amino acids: CASSQGQWTRETQYF. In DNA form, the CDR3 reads TGTGCCAGCAGCCAGGGGCAGTGGACGCGAGAGACCCAGTACTTC.

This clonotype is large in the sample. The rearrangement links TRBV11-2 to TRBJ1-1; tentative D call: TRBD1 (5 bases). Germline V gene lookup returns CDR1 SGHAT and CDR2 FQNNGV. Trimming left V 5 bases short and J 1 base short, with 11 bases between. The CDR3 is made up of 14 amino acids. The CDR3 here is CASSPGTANTEAFF. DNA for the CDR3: TGTGCCAGCAGCCCAGGGACCGCGAACACTGAAGCTTTCTTT.

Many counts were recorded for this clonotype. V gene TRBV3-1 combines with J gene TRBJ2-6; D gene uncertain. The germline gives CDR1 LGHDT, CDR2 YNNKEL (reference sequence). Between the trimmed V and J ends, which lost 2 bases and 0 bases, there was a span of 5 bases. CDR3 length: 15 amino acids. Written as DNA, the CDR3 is TGTGCCAGCAGCCAAACTTTCTCTGGGGCCAACGTCCTGACTTTC. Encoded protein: CASSQTFSGANVLTF.